One T cell receptor (beta chain) is described in this entry. What it recognizes is unknown. The sample belongs to a study of T cell responses to AZD1222 COVID-19 vaccine. Clones were sequenced by immunoSEQ multiplex PCR, and TCRdb holds only the in-frame ones, with some missing. The data contain around 88,000 clones, roughly nine tenths of them seen just once; the ten biggest clones take up approximately 7%. The CDR3 is made up of 15 amino acids. V was shortened by 7 bases and J by 3 bases, with 15 bases between the two germline ends. Germline-derived CDR1 and CDR2 are MNHEY and SVGAGI. Study results and caveats: Females outnumbered males among donors, who were mostly white British; clonal diversity was possibly underestimated.

The specimen comprised peripheral blood, sampled on day 0 of AZD1222 vaccination. The source of this sequence is an adult in good health. The chain is built from TRBV6-5 and TRBJ1-4; maybe TRBD1 (6 bases). The CDR3 region is CASTPRDNANEKLFF. The CDR3 DNA is TGTGCCAGCACCCCTCGGGACAATGCTAATGAAAAACTGTTTTTT.